This T cell receptor (beta chain) was sequenced for a study of regulatory T cells in long-lasting Graves disease. As for time point: newly diagnosed GD, antithyroid drugs for less than 3 months. PBMCs were the source of the RNA used for TCR sequencing. Findings and limits, study-wide: Persistent Graves' patients showed less TCR diversity than newly diagnosed patients showed. TRBV28, TRBJ1-2 and TRBJ2-5 were segments that persistent disease favored.

A word on this clonotype: The target antigen is unknown. A much larger clonotype is one base distant, so this may be a read error.

Combining iRepertoire HTBI primers with Arm-PCR of CDR3 regions, the authors built TCR beta libraries. TCRdb reanalysed the multiplex PCR reads using MiXCR and keeps one entry per CDR3 protein. The top ten hold approximately 20% of the sample, which has roughly 360,000 distinct CDR3 sequences, about 11% seen once. Trimming cost V 8 bases and J 5 bases; bases outside gene matches: 5. The CDR3 loop spans 13 amino acids. Germline V gene sequence: CDR1 MNHEY, CDR2 SVGEGT. These records were also assigned to another study, of T cells in Graves' hyperthyroidism and ophthalmopathy. That study reports: Patients were aged 18 to 65, had disease duration under 2 months, and had newly diagnosed hyperthyroidism.

Source: peripheral blood mononuclear cells (PBMCs), taken at new diagnosis, from a patient treated with antithyroid drugs. The chain employs TRBV6-2 or TRBV6-3 and TRBJ2-1; 8 nucleotides match TRBD2. The sequence was collected from a woman between 18 and 29 years old with Graves disease. The CDR3: CASDSGSHNEQFF. The CDR3 bases are TGTGCCAGCGACAGCGGGAGCCACAATGAGCAGTTCTTC.